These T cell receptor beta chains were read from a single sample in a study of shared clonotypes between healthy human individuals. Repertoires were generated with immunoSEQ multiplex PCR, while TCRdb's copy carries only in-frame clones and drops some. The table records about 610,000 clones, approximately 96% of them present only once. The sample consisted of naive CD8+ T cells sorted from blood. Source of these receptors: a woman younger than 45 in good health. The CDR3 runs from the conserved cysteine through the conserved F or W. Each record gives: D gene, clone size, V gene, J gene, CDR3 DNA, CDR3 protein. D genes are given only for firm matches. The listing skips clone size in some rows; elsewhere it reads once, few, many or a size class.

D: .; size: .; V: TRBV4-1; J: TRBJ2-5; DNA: TGCGCCAGCAGCCAGAACAAAGAGACCCAGTACTTC; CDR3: CASSQNKETQYF
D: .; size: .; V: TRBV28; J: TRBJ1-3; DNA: TGTGCCAGCAGTTTAGGGATTCTAGGCAACACCATATATTTT; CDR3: CASSLGILGNTIYF
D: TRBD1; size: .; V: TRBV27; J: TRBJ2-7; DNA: TGTGCCAGCAGTATAACGACAGGGCAAGGCTACGAGCAGTACTTC; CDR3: CASSITTGQGYEQYF
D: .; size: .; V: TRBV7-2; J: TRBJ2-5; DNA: TGTGCCAGCAGCTCTGAAGGACATCCGACAGGAGAGACCCAGTACTTC; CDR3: CASSSEGHPTGETQYF
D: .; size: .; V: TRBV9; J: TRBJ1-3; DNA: TGTGCCAGCAGCGTAGGAGCCCGGGGGGCTGGAAACACCATATATTTT; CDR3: CASSVGARGAGNTIYF
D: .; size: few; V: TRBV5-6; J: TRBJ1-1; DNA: TGTGCCAGCAGCTTTGGGAGTTACACTGAAGCTTTCTTT; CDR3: CASSFGSYTEAFF
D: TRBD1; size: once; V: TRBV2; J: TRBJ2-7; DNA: TGTGCCAGCAGTTGGGACAGGGGTTCCTACGAGCAGTACTTC; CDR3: CASSWDRGSYEQYF
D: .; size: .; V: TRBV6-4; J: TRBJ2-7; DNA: TGTGCCAGCAGCTCAAGCGTCAAGACCCGCCCCCCCTACGAGCAGTACTTC; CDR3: CASSSSVKTRPPYEQYF
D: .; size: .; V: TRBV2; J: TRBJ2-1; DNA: TGTGCCAGCAGAGACGACGGGTCCTACAATGAGCAGTTCTTC; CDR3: CASRDDGSYNEQFF
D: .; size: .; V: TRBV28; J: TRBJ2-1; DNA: TGTGCCAGCATTGGTAGCGGCTACAATGAGCAGTTCTTC; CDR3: CASIGSGYNEQFF
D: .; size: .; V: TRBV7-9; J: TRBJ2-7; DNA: TGTGCCAGCAGCTTTGGAGAAAGTTACGAGCAGTACTTC; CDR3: CASSFGESYEQYF
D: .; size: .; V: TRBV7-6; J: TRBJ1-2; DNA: TGTGCCAGCAGCTTACTCCATGGGGACGGCTACACCTTC; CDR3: CASSLLHGDGYTF
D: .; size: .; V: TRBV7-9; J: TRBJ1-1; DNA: TGTGCCAGCAGCCCCAGCGCTGGGTTGGACACTGAAGCTTTCTTT; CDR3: CASSPSAGLDTEAFF
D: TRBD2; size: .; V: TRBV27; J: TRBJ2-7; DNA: TGTGCCAGCAGTTTTGCGGGAGGGGCCTACGAGCAGTACTTC; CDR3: CASSFAGGAYEQYF
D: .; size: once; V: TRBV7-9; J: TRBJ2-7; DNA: TGTGCCAGCAGCTCCTTTCAAGGGGGGAGACCCTACGAGCAGTACTTC; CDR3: CASSSFQGGRPYEQYF
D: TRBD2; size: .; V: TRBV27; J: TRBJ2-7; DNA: TGTGCCAGCAGTTTATCCCTAGCGGGAGGAAACGGGGACGAGCAGTACTTC; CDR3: CASSLSLAGGNGDEQYF
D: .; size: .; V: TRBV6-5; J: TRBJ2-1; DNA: TGTGCCAGCAGTTACTCGATCTGGCCACTATACAATGAGCAGTTCTTC; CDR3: CASSYSIWPLYNEQFF
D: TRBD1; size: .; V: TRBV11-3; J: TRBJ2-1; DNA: TGTGCCAGCAGCGCCCACAGGGGCAATAACAATGAGCAGTTCTTC; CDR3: CASSAHRGNNNEQFF
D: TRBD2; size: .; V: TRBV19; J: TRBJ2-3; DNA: TGTGCCAGTAGTAGCGGGGGAGTGGATACGCAGTATTTT; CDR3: CASSSGGVDTQYF
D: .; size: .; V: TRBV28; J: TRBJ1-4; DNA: TGTGCCAGCAGGGTGGGGGGCATTAGGTATGAAAAACTGTTTTTT; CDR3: CASRVGGIRYEKLFF
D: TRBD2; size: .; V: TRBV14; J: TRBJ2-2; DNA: TGTGCCAGCAGCCAAGATCCCTGGACTAGCGTACTCCAGCCGGGCGGCGGGGAGCTGTTTTTT; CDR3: CASSQDPWTSVLQPGGGELFF
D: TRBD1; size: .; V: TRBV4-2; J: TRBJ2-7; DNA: TGTGCCAGCAGCCAGACAGGGGGCGGGTACGAGCAGTACTTC; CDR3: CASSQTGGGYEQYF
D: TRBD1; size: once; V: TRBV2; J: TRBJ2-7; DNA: TGTGCCAGCAGCTCAACAGGGGCCCTCTACGAGCAGTACTTC; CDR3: CASSSTGALYEQYF
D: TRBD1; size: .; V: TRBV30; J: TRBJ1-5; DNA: TGTGCCTGGAGTGTAAGGGGACAGGGGCGACAGCCCCAGCATTTT; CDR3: CAWSVRGQGRQPQHF
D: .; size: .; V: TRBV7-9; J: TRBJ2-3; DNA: TGTGCCAGCAGCCCCGAGGGTAGCGAGACAGATACGCAGTATTTT; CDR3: CASSPEGSETDTQYF
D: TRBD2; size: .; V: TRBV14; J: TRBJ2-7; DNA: TGTGCCAGCAGCCAAGTGCGGGAGTCGTACGAGCAGTACTTC; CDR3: CASSQVRESYEQYF
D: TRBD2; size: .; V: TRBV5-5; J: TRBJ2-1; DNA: TGTGCCAGCGGGACCAGCGGGAGTCTGCGTGAGCAGTTCTTC; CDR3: CASGTSGSLREQFF
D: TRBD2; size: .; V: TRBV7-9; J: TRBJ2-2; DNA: TGTGCCAGCAGTGGACTAGCGGGAGAAACCGGGGAGCTGTTTTTT; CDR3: CASSGLAGETGELFF
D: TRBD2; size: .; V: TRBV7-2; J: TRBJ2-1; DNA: TGTGCCAGCAGCTTCGGACTAGCTGGCGAGCAGTTCTTC; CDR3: CASSFGLAGEQFF
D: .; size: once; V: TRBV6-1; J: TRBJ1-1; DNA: TGTGCCATGGACCCTCCGAACACTGAAGCTTTCTTT; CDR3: CAMDPPNTEAFF
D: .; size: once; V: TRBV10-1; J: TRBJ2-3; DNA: TGCGCCAGCAGTGAGCATCCCTATTCTGGGGGGGATACGCAGTATTTT; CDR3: CASSEHPYSGGDTQYF
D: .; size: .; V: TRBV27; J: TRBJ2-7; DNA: TGTGCCAGCAGTTTCAATCAGGGGGGTAGGTACGAGCAGTACTTC; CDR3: CASSFNQGGRYEQYF
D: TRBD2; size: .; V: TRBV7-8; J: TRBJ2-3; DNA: TGTGCCAGCAGCCCTAGGACTAGCGGCACAGATACGCAGTATTTT; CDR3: CASSPRTSGTDTQYF
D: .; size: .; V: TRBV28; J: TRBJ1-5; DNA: TGTGCCAGCAGTTACCCCGGACCGAATCAGCCCCAGCATTTT; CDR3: CASSYPGPNQPQHF
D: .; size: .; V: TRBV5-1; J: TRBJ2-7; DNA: TGCGCCAGCAGCTTCAACGGGGGCGATCCCTACGAGCAGTACTTC; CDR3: CASSFNGGDPYEQYF
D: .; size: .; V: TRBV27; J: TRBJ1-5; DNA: TGTGCCAGCAGTTTAAGAGAAGGCAATCAGCCCCAGCATTTT; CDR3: CASSLREGNQPQHF
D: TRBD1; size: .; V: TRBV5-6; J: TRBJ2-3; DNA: TGTGCCAGCAGCTTGGGGGACAGGGCCGTGTGGTATTTT; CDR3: CASSLGDRAVWYF
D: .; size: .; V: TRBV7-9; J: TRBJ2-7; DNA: TGTGCCAGCAGCGAGAGCGGAAATTCCTACGAGCAGTACTTC; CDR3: CASSESGNSYEQYF
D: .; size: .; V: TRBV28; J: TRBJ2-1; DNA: TGTGCCAGCAGTCCCGGGACTGGGGAGTTCTTC; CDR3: CASSPGTGEFF
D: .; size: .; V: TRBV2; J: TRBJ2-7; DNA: TGTGCCAGCAGAATCTACGAGCAGTACTTC; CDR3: CASRIYEQYF
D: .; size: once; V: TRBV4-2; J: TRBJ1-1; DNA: TGTGCCAGCAGCCAAGATGAGGGGAGCACTGAAGCTTTCTTT; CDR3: CASSQDEGSTEAFF
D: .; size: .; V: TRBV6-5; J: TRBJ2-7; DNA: TGTGCCAGCAGTTACTCGATGGGAGATTTCTCCTACGAGCAGTACTTC; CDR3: CASSYSMGDFSYEQYF
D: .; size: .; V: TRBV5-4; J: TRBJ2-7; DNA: TGTGCCAGCAGCTTGGTGGAGTCAGCGGGCGAGCAGTACTTC; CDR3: CASSLVESAGEQYF
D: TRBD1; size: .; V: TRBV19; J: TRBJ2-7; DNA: TGTGCCAGTACCCACCGGGACAGGGTTTACGAGCAGTACTTC; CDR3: CASTHRDRVYEQYF
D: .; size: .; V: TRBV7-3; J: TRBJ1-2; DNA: TGTGCCAGCAGCCTGTTTGTAGGACACAGGATTGATAACTATGGCTACACCTTC; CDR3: CASSLFVGHRIDNYGYTF
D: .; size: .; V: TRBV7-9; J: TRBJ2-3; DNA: TGTGCCAGCAGCTTAGAGGTCCGGGCTTACACAGATACGCAGTATTTT; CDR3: CASSLEVRAYTDTQYF
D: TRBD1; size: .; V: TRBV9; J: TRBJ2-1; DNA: TGTGCCAGCAGCGTAGGTTGGCAGGGGGTCAATGAGCAGTTCTTC; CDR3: CASSVGWQGVNEQFF
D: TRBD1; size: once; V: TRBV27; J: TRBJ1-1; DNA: TGTGCCAGCAGTCACCGGGAGGGGGCGATGAACACTGAAGCTTTCTTT; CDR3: CASSHREGAMNTEAFF
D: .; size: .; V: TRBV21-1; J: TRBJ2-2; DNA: TGTGCCAGCAGCAAAGATGCGGAGAACACCGGGGAGCTGTTTTTT; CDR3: CASSKDAENTGELFF
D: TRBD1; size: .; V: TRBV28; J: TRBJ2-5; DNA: TGTGCCAGCAGTTCACTACAAGACAGGGACGAGACCCAGTACTTC; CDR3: CASSSLQDRDETQYF
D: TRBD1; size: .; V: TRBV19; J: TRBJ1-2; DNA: TGTGCCAGTAGTGTTAACAGGGGGCGAAACTATGGCTACACCTTC; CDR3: CASSVNRGRNYGYTF
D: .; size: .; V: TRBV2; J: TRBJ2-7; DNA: TGTGCCAGCAGTGAATCCTGGGCAGGCAACACCTACGAGCAGTACTTC; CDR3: CASSESWAGNTYEQYF